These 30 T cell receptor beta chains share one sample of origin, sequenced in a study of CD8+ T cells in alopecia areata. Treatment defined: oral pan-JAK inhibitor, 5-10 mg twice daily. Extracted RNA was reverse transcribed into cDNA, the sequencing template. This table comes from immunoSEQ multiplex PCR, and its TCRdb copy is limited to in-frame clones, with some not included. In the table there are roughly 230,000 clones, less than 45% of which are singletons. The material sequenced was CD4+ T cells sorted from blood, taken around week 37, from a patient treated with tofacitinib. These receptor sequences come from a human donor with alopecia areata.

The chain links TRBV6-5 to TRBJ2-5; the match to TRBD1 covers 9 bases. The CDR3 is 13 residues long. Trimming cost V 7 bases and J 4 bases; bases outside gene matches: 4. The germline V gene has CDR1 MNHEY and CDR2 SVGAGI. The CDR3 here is CASKRTGAETQYF. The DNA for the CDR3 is TGTGCCAGCAAAAGGACAGGGGCAGAGACCCAGTACTTC.

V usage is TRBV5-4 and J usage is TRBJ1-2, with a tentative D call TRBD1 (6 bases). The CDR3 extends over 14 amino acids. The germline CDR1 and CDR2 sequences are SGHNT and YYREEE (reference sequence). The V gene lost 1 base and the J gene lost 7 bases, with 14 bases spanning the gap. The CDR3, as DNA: TGTGCCAGCAGCTTGACAGGGTTGGGTGGTGGCTACACCTTC. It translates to CASSLTGLGGGYTF.

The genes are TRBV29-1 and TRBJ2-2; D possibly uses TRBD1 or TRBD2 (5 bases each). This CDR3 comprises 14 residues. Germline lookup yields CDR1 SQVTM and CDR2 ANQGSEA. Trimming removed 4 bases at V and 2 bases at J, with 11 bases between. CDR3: CSVGGTRNTGELFF. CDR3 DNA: TGCAGCGTTGGGGGGACGAGAAACACCGGGGAGCTGTTTTTT.

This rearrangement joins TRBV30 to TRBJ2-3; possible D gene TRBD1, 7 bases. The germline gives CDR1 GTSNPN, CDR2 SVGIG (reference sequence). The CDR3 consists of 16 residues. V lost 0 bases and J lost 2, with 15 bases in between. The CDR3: CAWSVLRDRYTDTQYF. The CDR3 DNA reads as TGTGCCTGGAGTGTACTGCGGGACAGATACACAGATACGCAGTATTTT.

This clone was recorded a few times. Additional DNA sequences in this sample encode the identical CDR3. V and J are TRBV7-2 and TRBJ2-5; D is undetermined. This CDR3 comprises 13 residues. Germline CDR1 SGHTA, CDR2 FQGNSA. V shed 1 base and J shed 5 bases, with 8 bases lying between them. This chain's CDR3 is CASSLGLGETQYF. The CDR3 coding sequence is TGTGCCAGCAGCTTAGGGCTGGGGGAGACCCAGTACTTC.

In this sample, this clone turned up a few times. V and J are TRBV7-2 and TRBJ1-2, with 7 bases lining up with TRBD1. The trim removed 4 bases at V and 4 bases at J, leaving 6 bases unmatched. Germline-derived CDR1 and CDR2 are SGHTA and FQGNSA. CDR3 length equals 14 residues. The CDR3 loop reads CASSSLDRVYGYTF. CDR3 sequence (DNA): TGTGCCAGCAGCTCCCTCGACAGGGTCTATGGCTACACCTTC.

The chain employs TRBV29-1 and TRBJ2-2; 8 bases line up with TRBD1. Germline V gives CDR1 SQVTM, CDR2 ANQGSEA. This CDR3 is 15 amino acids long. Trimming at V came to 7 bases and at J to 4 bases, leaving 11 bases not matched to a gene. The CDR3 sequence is CSGTAGTGATGELFF. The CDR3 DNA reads TGCAGCGGGACCGCTGGGACAGGAGCCACCGGGGAGCTGTTTTTT.

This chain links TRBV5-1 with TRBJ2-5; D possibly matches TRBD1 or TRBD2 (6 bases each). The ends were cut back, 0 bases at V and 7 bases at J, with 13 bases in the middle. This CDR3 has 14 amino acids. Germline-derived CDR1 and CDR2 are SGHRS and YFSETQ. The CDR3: CASSLEGGRRTQYF. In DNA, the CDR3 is TGCGCCAGCAGCTTGGAAGGGGGGCGACGGACCCAGTACTTC. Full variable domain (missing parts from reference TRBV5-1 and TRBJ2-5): KAGVTQTPRYLIKTRGQQVTLSCSPISGHRSVSWYQQTPGQGLQFLFEYFSETQRNKGNFPGRFSGRQFSNSRSEMNVSTLELGDSALYLCASSLEGGRRTQYFGPGTRLLVL.

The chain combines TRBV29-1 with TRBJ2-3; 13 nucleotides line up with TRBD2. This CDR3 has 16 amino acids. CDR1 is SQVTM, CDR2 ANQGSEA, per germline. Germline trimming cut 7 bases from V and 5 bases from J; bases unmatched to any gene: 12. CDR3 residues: CSGRRGLAGEVDTQYF. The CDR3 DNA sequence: TGCAGCGGTCGAAGAGGACTAGCGGGAGAAGTAGATACGCAGTATTTT.

The CDR3 is CASSIGQGDEQYF. The CDR3 nucleotides read TGTGCCAGTAGTATAGGACAGGGTGACGAGCAGTACTTC. The J gene is TRBJ2-7, the V gene TRBV19, with 7 bases lining up with TRBD1. The CDR3 contains 13 residues. V lost 1 base and J lost 5; bases outside the gene matches: 2. Germline V gives CDR1 LNHDA, CDR2 SQIVND (reference sequence).

CDR3 sequence reads: CAWREGARGSPLHF. CDR3 sequence (DNA): TGTGCCTGGCGGGAGGGGGCTCGAGGTTCACCCCTCCACTTT. The J gene is TRBJ1-6, the V gene TRBV30, with 7 positions matching TRBD1. Germline CDR1 GTSNPN, CDR2 SVGIG (reference sequence). V lost 5 bases, J lost 9 bases, and 10 bases stayed unmatched. The CDR3 length is 14 residues.

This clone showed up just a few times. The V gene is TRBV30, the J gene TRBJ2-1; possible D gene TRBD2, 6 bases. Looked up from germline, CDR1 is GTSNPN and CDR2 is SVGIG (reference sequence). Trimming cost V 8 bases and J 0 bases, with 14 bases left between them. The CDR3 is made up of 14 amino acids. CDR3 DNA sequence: TGTGCCGGCGGGACCGACCTCTCCTACAATGAGCAGTTCTTC. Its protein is CAGGTDLSYNEQFF. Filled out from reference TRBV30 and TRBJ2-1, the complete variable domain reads SQTIHQWPATLVQPVGSPLSLECTVEGTSNPNLYWYRQAAGRGLQLLFYSVGIGQISSEVPQNLSASRPQDRQFILSSKKLLLSDSGFYLCAGGTDLSYNEQFFGPGTRLTVL.

DNA for the CDR3: TGTGCCAGCAGCTTAGAGGGTAGGGCACATCAGCCCCAGCATTTT. It specifies CASSLEGRAHQPQHF. The V and J genes are TRBV7-2 and TRBJ1-5, with no clear D. V lost 1 base, J lost 5 bases, and 12 bases lay in between. In germline, CDR1 is SGHTA, CDR2 FQGNSA. The CDR3 covers 15 residues.

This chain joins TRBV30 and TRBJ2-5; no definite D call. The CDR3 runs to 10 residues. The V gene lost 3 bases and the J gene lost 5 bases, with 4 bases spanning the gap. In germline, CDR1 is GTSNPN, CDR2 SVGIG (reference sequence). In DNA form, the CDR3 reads TGTGCCTGGAGATTGGAGACCCAGTACTTC. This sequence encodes CAWRLETQYF.

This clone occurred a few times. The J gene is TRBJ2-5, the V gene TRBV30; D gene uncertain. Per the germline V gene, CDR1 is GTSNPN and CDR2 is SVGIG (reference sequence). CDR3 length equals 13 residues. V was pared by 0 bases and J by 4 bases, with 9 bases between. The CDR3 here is CAWSVAESETQYF. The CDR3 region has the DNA TGTGCCTGGAGTGTAGCCGAGTCAGAGACCCAGTACTTC.

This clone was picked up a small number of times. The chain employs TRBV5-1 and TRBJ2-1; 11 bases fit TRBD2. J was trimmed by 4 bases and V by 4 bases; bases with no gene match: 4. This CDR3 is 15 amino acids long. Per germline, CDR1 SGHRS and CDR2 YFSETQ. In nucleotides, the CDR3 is TGCGCCAGCAGCGTGGGACTAGCGGTATACAATGAGCAGTTCTTC. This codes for CASSVGLAVYNEQFF.

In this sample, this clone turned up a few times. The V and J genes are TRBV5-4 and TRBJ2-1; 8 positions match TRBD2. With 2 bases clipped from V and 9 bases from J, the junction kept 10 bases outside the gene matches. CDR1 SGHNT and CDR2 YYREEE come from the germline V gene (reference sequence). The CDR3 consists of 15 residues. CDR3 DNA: TGTGCCAGCAGCTTAGGCGGGAGGACTGGCGGTGAGCAGTTCTTC. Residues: CASSLGGRTGGEQFF.

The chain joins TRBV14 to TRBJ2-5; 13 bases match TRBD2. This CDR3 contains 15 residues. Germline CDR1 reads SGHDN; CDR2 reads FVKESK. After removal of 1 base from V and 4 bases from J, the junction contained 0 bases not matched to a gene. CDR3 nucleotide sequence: TGTGCCAGCAGCCAAGGGACTAGCGGGAGAGAGACCCAGTACTTC. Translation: CASSQGTSGRETQYF.

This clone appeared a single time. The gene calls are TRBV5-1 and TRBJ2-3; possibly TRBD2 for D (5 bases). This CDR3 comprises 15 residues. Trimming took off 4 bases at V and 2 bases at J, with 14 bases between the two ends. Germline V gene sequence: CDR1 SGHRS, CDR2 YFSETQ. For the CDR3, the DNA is TGCGCCAGCAGCAAGAAGGACTCCCCCACAGATACGCAGTATTTT. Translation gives CASSKKDSPTDTQYF.

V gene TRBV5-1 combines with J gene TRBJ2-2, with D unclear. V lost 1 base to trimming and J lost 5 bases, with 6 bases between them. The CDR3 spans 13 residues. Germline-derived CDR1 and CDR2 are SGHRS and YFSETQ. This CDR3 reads CASSLTETGELFF. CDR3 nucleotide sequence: TGCGCCAGCAGCTTGACGGAAACCGGGGAGCTGTTTTTT.

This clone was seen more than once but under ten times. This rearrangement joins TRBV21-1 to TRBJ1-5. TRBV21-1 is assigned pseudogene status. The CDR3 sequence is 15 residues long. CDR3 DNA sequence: TGTGCCAGCAGCAAAGTAGGGTCTCTAGTCCAGCCCCAGCATTTT. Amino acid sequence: CASSKVGSLVQPQHF.

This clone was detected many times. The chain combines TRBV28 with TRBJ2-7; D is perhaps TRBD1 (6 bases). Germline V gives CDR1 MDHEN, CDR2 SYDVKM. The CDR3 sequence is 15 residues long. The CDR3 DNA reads TGTGCAGGAAGCCGGGACACAAGCCTCTCCTACGAGCAGTACTTC. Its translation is CAGSRDTSLSYEQYF.

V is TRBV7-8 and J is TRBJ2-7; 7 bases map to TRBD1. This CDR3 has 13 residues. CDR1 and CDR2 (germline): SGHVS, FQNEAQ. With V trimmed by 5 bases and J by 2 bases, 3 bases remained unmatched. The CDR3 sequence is CASSTTGAYEQYF. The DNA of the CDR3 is TGTGCCAGCAGCACCACAGGGGCCTACGAGCAGTACTTC.

The CDR3 is CASSPRGDREIAETQYF. CDR3 nucleotide sequence: TGTGCCAGCTCACCACGAGGGGACAGGGAGATTGCAGAGACCCAGTACTTC. The chain carries TRBV18 and TRBJ2-5; the match to TRBD1 covers 9 bases. Per germline, CDR1 KGHSH and CDR2 LQKENI. This CDR3 is built from 17 residues. The V and J ends lost 1 base and 4 bases, in that order; junction bases with no gene match: 10.

CDR3 region: CASSLAGKMNTEAFF. In DNA, the CDR3 is TGCGCCAGCAGCTTGGCAGGGAAGATGAACACTGAAGCTTTCTTT. The chain links TRBV5-1 to TRBJ1-1; TRBD1 is a possible D gene (5 bases). V gave up 0 bases and J gave up 0 bases, with 9 bases separating them. CDR3 size: 15 residues. Per germline, CDR1 SGHRS and CDR2 YFSETQ.

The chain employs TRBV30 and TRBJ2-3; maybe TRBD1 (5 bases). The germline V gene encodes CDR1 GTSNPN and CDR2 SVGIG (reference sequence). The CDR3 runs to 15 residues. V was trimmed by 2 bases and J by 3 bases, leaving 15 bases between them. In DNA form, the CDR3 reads TGTGCCTGGAGTCCCGGACACCAGGGAACAGATACGCAGTATTTT. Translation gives CAWSPGHQGTDTQYF.

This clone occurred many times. As DNA, the CDR3 is TGCGCCAGCAGCCAAGGCGGGAGGTCAGAGACCCAGTACTTC. Translating gives CASSQGGRSETQYF. This chain links TRBV4-1 with TRBJ2-5; 8 positions agree with TRBD2. CDR1 is MGHRA and CDR2 is YSYEKL in the germline V gene. With 1 base clipped from V and 4 bases from J, the junction kept 2 bases outside the gene matches. The CDR3 consists of 14 residues.

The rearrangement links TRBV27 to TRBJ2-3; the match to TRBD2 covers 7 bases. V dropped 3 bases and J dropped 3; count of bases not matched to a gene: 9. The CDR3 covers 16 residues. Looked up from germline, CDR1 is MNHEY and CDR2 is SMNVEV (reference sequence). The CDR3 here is CASSFRGLGGTDTQYF. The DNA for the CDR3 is TGTGCCAGCAGTTTCCGCGGGCTGGGGGGGACAGATACGCAGTATTTT.

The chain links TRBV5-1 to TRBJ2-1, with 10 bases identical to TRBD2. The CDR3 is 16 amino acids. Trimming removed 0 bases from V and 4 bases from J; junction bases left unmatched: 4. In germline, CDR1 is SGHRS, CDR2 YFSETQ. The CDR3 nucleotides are TGCGCCAGCAGCTTGGCCCGGACTAGCGGTTACAATGAGCAGTTCTTC. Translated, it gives CASSLARTSGYNEQFF. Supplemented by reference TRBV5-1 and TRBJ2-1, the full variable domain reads KAGVTQTPRYLIKTRGQQVTLSCSPISGHRSVSWYQQTPGQGLQFLFEYFSETQRNKGNFPGRFSGRQFSNSRSEMNVSTLELGDSALYLCASSLARTSGYNEQFFGPGTRLTVL.

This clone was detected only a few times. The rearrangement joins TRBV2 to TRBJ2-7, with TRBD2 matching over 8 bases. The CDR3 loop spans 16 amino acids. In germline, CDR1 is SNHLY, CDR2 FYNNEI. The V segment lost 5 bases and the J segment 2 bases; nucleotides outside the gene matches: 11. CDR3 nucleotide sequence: TGTGCCAGCAGTTACGCCTTCGGGAGGGACCCCTACGAGCAGTACTTC. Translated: CASSYAFGRDPYEQYF.